This is a list of T cell receptor beta chains from one sample in a study of blood T cells in healthy people across ages. TCRdb recomputed calls from the 5' RACE reads with MiXCR, one row per CDR3 protein. Of hundreds of thousands of distinct CDR3 sequences listed, around three fifths are singletons. Material for sequencing was blood. The receptors shown here come from a man between 60 and 70 years old in good health. CDR3s include the opening cysteine and the closing phenylalanine or tryptophan. Fields, in order: V gene, J gene, clone size, D gene, CDR3 protein, CDR3 DNA. D genes are given only for firm matches. A clone size is listed for some rows: how often the clone was seen (once, few, many), or a class if it is expanded.

v_call: TRBV4-1; j_call: TRBJ2-1; clone_size: NA; d_call: NA; cdr3_aa: CASSQYPGQGGYNEQFF; cdr3_nt: TGCGCCAGCAGCCAGTACCCAGGGCAGGGGGGATACAATGAGCAGTTCTTC
v_call: TRBV4-2; j_call: TRBJ2-1; clone_size: few; d_call: NA; cdr3_aa: CASSSGVNEQFF; cdr3_nt: TGTGCCAGCAGCTCGGGGGTTAATGAGCAGTTCTTC
v_call: TRBV7-9; j_call: TRBJ2-5; clone_size: few; d_call: NA; cdr3_aa: CASSLAGRGKMETQYF; cdr3_nt: TGTGCCAGCAGCTTAGCGGGAAGGGGCAAGATGGAGACCCAGTACTTC
v_call: TRBV7-2; j_call: TRBJ2-1; clone_size: few; d_call: TRBD2; cdr3_aa: CASSLGRLAGGTSHNEQFF; cdr3_nt: TGTGCCAGCAGCTTAGGACGGCTAGCGGGGGGAACGTCTCACAATGAGCAGTTCTTC
v_call: TRBV12-3/TRBV12-4; j_call: TRBJ2-3; clone_size: NA; d_call: NA; cdr3_aa: CASSGGGTADVEYF; cdr3_nt: TGTGCCAGCAGTGGCGGGGGGACAGCAGATGTGGAGTATTTT
v_call: TRBV9; j_call: TRBJ2-7; clone_size: NA; d_call: TRBD2; cdr3_aa: CASSVSGTSGYEQYF; cdr3_nt: TGTGCCAGCAGCGTATCCGGGACTAGCGGCTACGAGCAGTACTTC
v_call: TRBV20-1; j_call: TRBJ2-3; clone_size: many; d_call: NA; cdr3_aa: CSAEPGFRGQYF; cdr3_nt: TGCAGTGCCGAGCCGGGATTTCGCGGACAGTATTTT
v_call: TRBV20-1; j_call: TRBJ2-5; clone_size: NA; d_call: NA; cdr3_aa: CSARGAQETQYF; cdr3_nt: TGCAGTGCTAGGGGGGCCCAAGAGACCCAGTACTTC
v_call: TRBV9; j_call: TRBJ1-1; clone_size: NA; d_call: TRBD1; cdr3_aa: CASSAGDRKAFF; cdr3_nt: TGTGCCAGCAGCGCCGGGGACAGAAAAGCTTTCTTT
v_call: TRBV7-2; j_call: TRBJ2-5; clone_size: NA; d_call: NA; cdr3_aa: CASSFVLGLETQYF; cdr3_nt: TGTGCCAGCAGCTTTGTGTTAGGGCTGGAGACCCAGTACTTC
v_call: TRBV20-1; j_call: TRBJ2-3; clone_size: NA; d_call: TRBD2; cdr3_aa: CSALAGRTDTQYF; cdr3_nt: TGCAGTGCTTTAGCGGGCCGGACAGATACGCAGTATTTT